These 24 T cell receptor beta chains were sequenced from one sample in a study of cytomegalovirus exposure and HLA in healthy donors. PCR was performed using 60 Vbeta and 13 Jbeta primers. Produced via immunoSEQ multiplex PCR; TCRdb's table is partial and in-frame only. This table has hundreds of thousands of clones, about 66% appearing once. The sequenced sample consisted of PBMCs. The receptors originated from a female donor in good health and CMV-seronegative.

The genes are TRBV6-1 and TRBJ2-7, with 13 bases aligning to TRBD2. This CDR3 comprises 13 residues. Germline CDR1 is MNHNS and CDR2 is SASEGT. V trimming: 9 bases; J trimming: 3 bases; junction bases outside the gene matches: 2. CDR3 residues: CASGTSGNYEQYF. CDR3 bases: TGTGCCAGTGGGACTAGCGGGAACTACGAGCAGTACTTC.

This chain uses TRBV27 with TRBJ1-1; the match to TRBD1 covers 10 bases. The junction had 7 bases not matched to a gene; V was cut back by 5 bases and J by 1 base. The CDR3 consists of 16 residues. Germline loops: CDR1 MNHEY, CDR2 SMNVEV (reference sequence). The CDR3 loop reads CASSHRDRGWNTEAFF. CDR3 nucleotide sequence: TGTGCCAGCAGTCACAGGGACAGGGGTTGGAACACTGAAGCTTTCTTT.

This clone was seen only a few times. The V gene is TRBV2, the J gene TRBJ2-2; TRBD2 is a possible D gene (6 bases). The V gene's germline CDR1 is SNHLY and CDR2 FYNNEI. This CDR3 spans 14 amino acids. V lost 8 bases to trimming and J lost 6 bases, with 16 bases between them. The CDR3 here is CASDPSPGAGELFF. CDR3 coding DNA: TGTGCCAGCGACCCATCGCCGGGGGCCGGGGAGCTGTTTTTT.

V is TRBV25-1 and J is TRBJ2-6; D might be TRBD1 (6 bases). Germline CDR1 and CDR2: MGHDK and SYGVNS. V was pared by 6 bases and J by 2 bases, with 11 bases between. The CDR3 runs 15 residues. The CDR3 loop is CASSLQGPGANVLTF. The CDR3 region has the DNA TGTGCCAGCAGCCTACAGGGCCCTGGGGCCAACGTCCTGACTTTC.

CDR3: CASSDEGGPGQPQHF. CDR3 nucleotide sequence: TGTGCCAGCAGTGATGAGGGGGGGCCAGGTCAGCCCCAGCATTTT. The J gene is TRBJ1-5, the V gene TRBV2; TRBD1 is a possible D gene (6 bases). V was trimmed by 3 bases and J by 6 bases, leaving 15 bases between them. CDR3 length equals 15 residues. Germline assignment: CDR1 SNHLY and CDR2 FYNNEI.

The rearrangement uses TRBV7-9 and TRBJ2-5; 8 nucleotides agree with TRBD2. The ends lost 4 bases at V and 4 bases at J; junction bases unmatched: 11. CDR1 and CDR2 from the germline V gene are SEHNR and FQNEAQ (reference sequence). The length of the CDR3 is 16 residues. The CDR3 loop reads CASSSLKRESRETQYF. In DNA, the CDR3 is TGTGCCAGCAGCTCCCTGAAGCGGGAGTCACGAGAGACCCAGTACTTC.

The chain carries TRBV5-1 and TRBJ2-7, with a weak D call TRBD1 (6 bases). Looked up from germline, CDR1 is SGHRS and CDR2 is YFSETQ. This CDR3 has 14 residues. V lost 2 bases and J 7 bases, leaving 16 bases between the germline ends. In DNA, the CDR3 is TGCGCCAGCAGCTTACCGGGACAAAAATCGGAGCAGTACTTC. It translates to CASSLPGQKSEQYF.

The genes are TRBV5-4 and TRBJ2-1; TRBD2 aligns across 7 bases. The CDR3 loop spans 15 amino acids. The V and J ends lost 0 bases and 4 bases, in that order; junction bases with no gene match: 4. Per germline, CDR1 SGHNT and CDR2 YYREEE (reference sequence). The chain's CDR3 is CASSLDASGYNEQFF. The CDR3, as DNA: TGTGCCAGCAGCTTGGACGCTAGCGGATACAATGAGCAGTTCTTC.

The gene calls are TRBV19 and TRBJ2-7, with a weak D call TRBD2 (6 bases). From germline, CDR1 is LNHDA and CDR2 SQIVND (reference sequence). V was pared by 3 bases and J by 3 bases, with 12 bases between. The CDR3 runs to 14 residues. CDR3 in DNA: TGTGCCAGTAGTATTGGGGGAGGCGTCTACGAGCAGTACTTC. This codes for CASSIGGGVYEQYF.

The rearrangement links TRBV5-1 to TRBJ2-4; possibly TRBD1 for D (5 bases). The CDR3 is 17 amino acids. Deletions cut 1 base from V and 1 base from J, with 15 bases between. Germline CDR1 reads SGHRS; CDR2 reads YFSETQ. The CDR3 spells CASSLTLSGFAKNIQYF. In DNA form, the CDR3 reads TGCGCCAGCAGCTTGACACTATCAGGGTTCGCCAAAAACATTCAGTACTTC.

This clone was seen more than once but under ten times. This chain links TRBV30 with TRBJ1-1; perhaps TRBD1 as D (6 bases). Germline V gene data show CDR1 as GTSNPN and CDR2 as SVGIG (reference sequence). Trimming stripped 6 bases from V and 7 bases from J, with 12 bases between. CDR3 length equals 11 residues. CDR3 sequence: CACSPRGEAFF. Written as DNA, the CDR3 is TGTGCCTGCTCTCCCAGGGGTGAAGCTTTCTTT.

The V gene is TRBV4-2, the J gene TRBJ2-1, with TRBD2 matching 11 bases. This CDR3 region has 18 residues. Germline V gene data show CDR1 as LGHNA and CDR2 as YNFKEQ. V dropped 2 bases and J dropped 8; count of bases not matched to a gene: 14. CDR3 DNA: TGTGCCAGCAGCCAAAGAAAGTCGCTACTAGCGGGAGCCGATGAGCAGTTCTTC. Its translation: CASSQRKSLLAGADEQFF.

The V gene is TRBV2, the J gene TRBJ1-2; 12 bases agree with TRBD1. The CDR3 has 15 residues. Germline lookup yields CDR1 SNHLY and CDR2 FYNNEI. The V gene end was trimmed by 6 bases and the J gene end by 2 bases; junction bases not matched to a gene: 4. The CDR3 protein is CASRGGTGGNYGYTF. The CDR3 nucleotides are TGTGCCAGCAGAGGCGGGACAGGGGGCAACTATGGCTACACCTTC. The variable domain in full, with the rest retrieved from reference TRBV2 and TRBJ1-2, is EPEVTQTPSHQVTQMGQEVILRCVPISNHLYFYWYRQILGQKVEFLVSFYNNEISEKSEIFDDQFSVERPDGSNFTLKIRSTKLEDSAMYFCASRGGTGGNYGYTFGSGTRLTVV.

This clone has a handful of counts. This sequence joins TRBV14 and TRBJ2-7; 15 bases align to TRBD2. Germline V lookup: CDR1 SGHDN, CDR2 FVKESK. After removal of 0 bases from V and 2 bases from J, the junction contained 5 bases not matched to a gene. CDR3 length: 18 residues. Written as DNA, the CDR3 is TGTGCCAGCAGCCAAGAAGTTGGACTAGCGGGAGGGGCCTACGAGCAGTACTTC. It yields the protein CASSQEVGLAGGAYEQYF. The full variable domain, completed using reference TRBV14 and TRBJ2-7, is EAGVTQFPSHSVIEKGQTVTLRCDPISGHDNLYWYRRVMGKEIKFLLHFVKESKQDESGMPNNRFLAERTGGTYSTLKVQPAELEDSGVYFCASSQEVGLAGGAYEQYFGPGTRLTVT.

This sequence joins TRBV6-1 and TRBJ2-7; TRBD2 matches at 9 bases. This CDR3 comprises 16 residues. With 2 bases clipped from V and 1 base from J, the junction kept 6 bases outside the gene matches. Per germline, CDR1 MNHNS and CDR2 SASEGT. CDR3 nucleotides: TGTGCCAGCAGTGAAAGATCGCTAGCGGGGTCCTACGAGCAGTACTTC. This encodes CASSERSLAGSYEQYF.

V is TRBV28 and J is TRBJ2-3; TRBD2 agrees at 8 bases. Trimming removed 8 bases from V and 3 bases from J; junction bases left unmatched: 7. Germline lookup yields CDR1 MDHEN and CDR2 SYDVKM. This CDR3 contains 14 residues. In nucleotides, the CDR3 is TGTGCCAGCTTTCGGTTAGCGGGAACAGATACGCAGTATTTT. Amino acids: CASFRLAGTDTQYF.

This clone was counted only a few times. The chain is built from TRBV11-2 and TRBJ2-7; no clear D gene. The CDR3 is 13 amino acids. The germline V and J ends were trimmed by 5 bases and 1 base, with 9 bases remaining between them. Germline assignment: CDR1 SGHAT and CDR2 FQNNGV. CDR3 nucleotide sequence: TGTGCCAGCAGCCCCGGAGATTCCTACGAGCAGTACTTC. This translates into CASSPGDSYEQYF.

The J gene is TRBJ1-6, the V gene TRBV6-9; 12 nucleotides agree with TRBD1. The CDR3 spans 15 residues. From germline, CDR1 is MNHGY and CDR2 SVAAGI. J lost 15 bases, V lost 0 bases, and 6 bases had no gene match. The CDR3 region is CASSYSQGTGGDLHF. DNA for the CDR3: TGTGCCAGCAGTTATTCCCAAGGGACAGGGGGCGACCTCCACTTT.

This clone was found once. This chain uses TRBV5-6 with TRBJ2-5; 11 bases agree with TRBD2. The germline CDR1 and CDR2 sequences are SGHDT and YYEEEE. CDR3 length: 16 residues. V trimming: 3 bases; J trimming: 6 bases; junction bases outside the gene matches: 10. CDR3 sequence: CASSYNSGRAVKTQYF. Written as DNA, the CDR3 is TGTGCCAGCAGCTACAATAGCGGGAGGGCTGTGAAGACCCAGTACTTC.

V is TRBV6-5 and J is TRBJ2-2; TRBD1 matches 8 bases. There are 14 residues in the CDR3. Per the germline V gene, CDR1 is MNHEY and CDR2 is SVGAGI. V dropped 4 bases and J dropped 6; count of bases not matched to a gene: 4. CDR3 in DNA: TGTGCCAGCAGTTGGCAGGGGGCGGCCGGGGAGCTGTTTTTT. The encoded protein is CASSWQGAAGELFF.

The chain links TRBV4-1 to TRBJ2-5; TRBD2 agrees at 10 bases. V was pared by 1 base and J by 1 base, with 0 bases of the junction left unmatched. Germline CDR1 MGHRA, CDR2 YSYEKL. The CDR3 extends over 15 amino acids. DNA of the CDR3: TGCGCCAGCAGCCAAGGGACTAGCGGCCAAGAGACCCAGTACTTC. The encoded protein is CASSQGTSGQETQYF.

V usage is TRBV10-3 and J usage is TRBJ2-1; D ambiguous. The germline gives CDR1 ENHRY, CDR2 SYGVKD. CDR3 length equals 16 residues. Trimming cost V 0 bases and J 4 bases, with 13 bases left between them. DNA of the CDR3: TGTGCCATCAGTGAGTCGCGAGACTCAATATACAATGAGCAGTTCTTC. Protein product: CAISESRDSIYNEQFF.

This clone came up a few times. The V and J genes are TRBV27 and TRBJ2-6; D perhaps matches TRBD2 (5 bases). This CDR3 spans 15 amino acids. Per germline, CDR1 MNHEY and CDR2 SMNVEV (reference sequence). Trimming pared 2 bases from V and 4 bases from J, leaving 9 bases between. In DNA, the CDR3 is TGTGCCAGCAGTTTAGGTAGCGCAGGGGCCAACGTCCTGACTTTC. Its translation: CASSLGSAGANVLTF.

This clone has a handful of counts. The chain has TRBV18 and TRBJ2-7; D not resolved. V was pared by 3 bases and J by 3 bases, with 12 bases between. Germline loops: CDR1 KGHSH, CDR2 LQKENI. This CDR3 spans 14 amino acids. CDR3 in DNA: TGTGCCAGCTCACCGGTTACGGTTCACTACGAGCAGTACTTC. Translation: CASSPVTVHYEQYF.